This passage covers 5 T cell receptor beta chains from one sample sequenced in a study of spatial heterogeneity in lung cancer. TCRdb analysed the 5' RACE reads with MiXCR anew, one entry per CDR3 protein. The sample holds over 8,000 distinct CDR3 sequences, 6% to 7.5% seen once. The time point denotes: sample taken at primary tumor resection. The material was normal lung tissue next to the tumor, obtained at surgery. Source of these receptors: a male donor with early-stage non-small cell lung cancer.

This clonotype was seen repeatedly, ten times or more. The V call is TRBV9, the J call TRBJ2-7; 9 nucleotides line up with TRBD1. This CDR3 has 14 residues. Germline trimming cut 4 bases from V and 6 bases from J; bases unmatched to any gene: 8. Germline V gene data show CDR1 as SGDLS and CDR2 as YYNGEE. For the CDR3, the DNA is TGTGCCAGCAGCACCGGGACAGGGCTGGGCGAGCAGTACTTC. This codes for CASSTGTGLGEQYF.

In its sample, this clonotype was seen many times. V usage is TRBV6-2 or TRBV6-3 and J usage is TRBJ2-5, with TRBD2 identical over 8 bases. CDR1 is MNHEY and CDR2 is SVGEGT in the germline V gene. This CDR3 is 14 amino acids long. J lost 0 bases, V lost 7 bases, and 4 bases had no gene match. Here the CDR3 DNA reads TGTGCCAGCACCGGGGGGGCGTACCAAGAGACCCAGTACTTC. This translates into CASTGGAYQETQYF.

This clonotype has at least ten counts. This chain uses TRBV18 with TRBJ2-7, with TRBD1 as a possible D gene (6 bases). The CDR3 is made up of 12 amino acids. Trimming took 3 bases from V and 7 from J, leaving 10 bases between them. The germline CDR1 and CDR2 sequences are KGHSH and LQKENI. Written as DNA, the CDR3 is TGTGCCAGCTCACCGCCAGGGGAAGAGCAGTACTTC. Translation gives CASSPPGEEQYF.

This clonotype has more than one count but fewer than ten. The chain carries TRBV7-3 and TRBJ2-1, with 9 bases fitting TRBD2. The CDR3 length is 18 residues. V lost 4 bases to trimming and J lost 4 bases; unmatched junction nucleotides: 14. Germline loops: CDR1 SGHTA, CDR2 FQGTGA. DNA of the CDR3: TGTGCCAGCAGCTCACTGGGGTCTAGCGGGACGGGATACAATGAGCAGTTCTTC. This translates into CASSSLGSSGTGYNEQFF.

This clonotype was picked up many times. This chain uses TRBV4-2 with TRBJ1-2; D ambiguous. V was trimmed by 2 bases and J by 3 bases, leaving 13 bases between them. The germline V gene encodes CDR1 LGHNA and CDR2 YNFKEQ. The CDR3 is made up of 15 amino acids. CDR3 nucleotide sequence: TGTGCCAGCAGCCAATCCGCCGGGGAGGACTATGGCTACACCTTC. This gives the protein CASSQSAGEDYGYTF.